This T cell receptor beta chain was captured in a study of T cell changes during pregnancy in multiple sclerosis. There are 15 residues in the CDR3. CDR1 is SGHVS, CDR2 FQNEAQ, per germline. Trimming cost V 1 base and J 2 bases; bases outside gene matches: 2. Data came from immunoSEQ multiplex PCR; TCRdb stores just in-frame clones and leaves some out. The data hold about 100,000 clones, with 75% to 95% observed a single time. This clonotype was obtained from a female donor in good health, enrolled as a control in a pregnancy study. The J gene is TRBJ1-5, the V gene TRBV7-8, with 7 bases that match TRBD1. The sequenced sample was peripheral blood, obtained in the second trimester of pregnancy. In nucleotides, the CDR3 is TGTGCCAGCAGCTTAGTAGGACAGGGCAATCAGCCCCAGCATTTT. Its translation is CASSLVGQGNQPQHF. Drawing the rest from reference TRBV7-8 and TRBJ1-5, the complete variable domain is GAGVSQSPRYKVAKRGQDVALRCDPISGHVSLFWYQQALGQGPEFLTYFQNEAQLDKSGLPSDRFFAERPEGSVSTLKIQRTQQEDSAVYLCASSLVGQGNQPQHFGDGTRLSIL.